This T cell receptor (beta chain) was recorded in a study of control samples from healthy donors and cancer patients. This clone was seen once. The same CDR3 is also encoded by other DNA sequences in this sample. Germline lookup yields CDR1 SQVTM and CDR2 ANQGSEA. The CDR3 sequence is 11 residues long. The ends were cut back, 5 bases at V and 2 bases at J, with 7 bases in the middle. Here immunoSEQ multiplex PCR was the method, and the copy in TCRdb shows in-frame clones only, minus some. This sample has about 160,000 clones; approximately 94% occur once, and the top ten carry about 8.5%. The sequence derives from a woman between 40 and 55 years old in good health. Sequencing used blood. The J gene is TRBJ2-7, the V gene TRBV29-1; D not resolved. The CDR3 region is CSVRVTYEQYF. Here the CDR3 DNA reads TGCAGCGTTAGAGTGACCTACGAGCAGTACTTC.